The 16 T cell receptor beta chains below all came from one sample that was sequenced in a study of identical twins. TCRdb re-derived calls from the 5' RACE reads in MiXCR, one entry per CDR3 protein. Among 1.5 million to 2 million distinct CDR3 sequences listed, about 31% were seen once. Material: cord blood. These receptors were taken from a newborn girl in good health.

In its sample, this clonotype was seen a few times. CDR3 amino acids: CSAREWGQPSNQPQHF. CDR3 coding DNA: TGCAGTGCTAGAGAGTGGGGACAACCTAGCAATCAGCCCCAGCATTTT. The chain combines TRBV20-1 with TRBJ1-5; D might be TRBD1 (6 bases). The V and J ends lost 0 bases and 0 bases respectively, with 12 bases between them. Germline CDR1 is DFQATT and CDR2 is SNEGSKA (reference sequence). CDR3 length equals 16 residues.

The chain employs TRBV14 and TRBJ2-7; tentatively, D is TRBD2 (5 bases). Trimming took 6 bases from V and 7 from J, leaving 25 bases between them. The CDR3 loop spans 16 amino acids. Germline V lookup: CDR1 SGHDN, CDR2 FVKESK. CDR3 protein: CASSLKVGWRYNEQYF. The DNA for the CDR3 is TGTGCCAGCAGTCTCAAAGTAGGTTGGAGGTACAATGAGCAGTACTTC.

The chain recombines TRBV6-2 or TRBV6-3 with TRBJ1-2, with D perhaps TRBD1 (6 bases). V lost 2 bases, J lost 6 bases, and 10 bases lay in between. CDR1 is MNHEY and CDR2 is SVGEGT in the germline V gene. The CDR3 runs to 13 residues. CDR3 residues: CASSYRTANGYTF. The CDR3 DNA reads as TGTGCCAGCAGTTACAGGACAGCGAATGGCTACACCTTC.

The chain's CDR3 is CASSSAIEQFF. The CDR3, as DNA: TGTGCCAGCAGTTCTGCCATAGAGCAGTTCTTC. The chain carries TRBV12-3 or TRBV12-4 and TRBJ2-1; D ambiguous. The CDR3 consists of 11 residues. V gave up 4 bases and J gave up 10 bases, with 8 bases separating them.

In regard to this clonotype: A much larger clone lies one base from this, so it may be a read error. This chain connects TRBV24-1 to TRBJ2-5, with 9 bases that match TRBD2. The germline V gene encodes CDR1 KGHDR and CDR2 SFDVKD. V lost 3 bases, J lost 11 bases, and 12 bases stayed unmatched. The CDR3 loop spans 15 amino acids. The CDR3 reads CATSDETSGSNEQYF. CDR3 nucleotides: TGTGCCACCAGTGATGAGACTAGCGGCAGCAATGAGCAGTACTTC.

This clonotype was counted a few times. This sequence joins TRBV10-3 and TRBJ2-2; D perhaps matches TRBD1 (6 bases). The CDR3 runs to 19 residues. Trimming stripped 4 bases from V and 0 bases from J, with 21 bases between. Germline-derived CDR1 and CDR2 are ENHRY and SYGVKD. CDR3: CAISGRRTPGHPNTGELFF. CDR3 nucleotide sequence: TGTGCCATCAGTGGACGCCGGACTCCGGGACACCCGAACACCGGGGAGCTGTTTTTT.

This clonotype was observed at least ten times. The chain couples TRBV7-2 to TRBJ1-4, with D possibly being TRBD1 (6 bases). The CDR3 sequence is 17 residues long. Trimming took 2 bases from V and 5 from J, leaving 18 bases between them. CDR1 and CDR2 (germline): SGHTA, FQGNSA. The CDR3 coding sequence is TGTGCCAGCAGCTTATATTTCGGAGCAGGGGCAAATGAAAAACTGTTTTTT. Protein sequence: CASSLYFGAGANEKLFF.

The chain couples TRBV7-9 to TRBJ1-2, with a tentative D call TRBD1 (6 bases). Germline V gene sequence: CDR1 SEHNR, CDR2 FQNEAQ (reference sequence). The CDR3 has 13 residues. Trimming left V 2 bases short and J 8 bases short, with 12 bases between. The CDR3 is CASSLNREGGYTF. The CDR3 region has the DNA TGTGCCAGCAGCTTAAACAGGGAGGGAGGCTACACCTTC.

The chain joins TRBV2 to TRBJ2-3; TRBD2 matches 13 bases. Germline loops: CDR1 SNHLY, CDR2 FYNNEI. The trim removed 0 bases at V and 11 bases at J, leaving 8 bases unmatched. The CDR3 totals 16 residues. The CDR3 reads CASSEAPGLAGPGQYF. The CDR3 DNA follows: TGTGCCAGCAGTGAAGCACCGGGACTAGCGGGACCTGGGCAGTATTTT.

The chain employs TRBV5-5 and TRBJ2-5; D remains unclear. Germline loops: CDR1 SGHKS, CDR2 YYEKEE (reference sequence). V was trimmed by 3 bases and J by 2 bases, leaving 23 bases between them. This CDR3 has 18 amino acids. CDR3 amino acids: CASSYSDAPPNLQETQYF. The CDR3 bases are TGTGCCAGCAGCTACAGCGACGCGCCCCCGAACCTTCAAGAGACCCAGTACTTC.

This rearrangement joins TRBV20-1 to TRBJ1-1, with 7 bases lining up with TRBD1. In germline, CDR1 is DFQATT, CDR2 SNEGSKA (reference sequence). V gave up 2 bases and J gave up 8 bases; unmatched junction bases: 11. The CDR3 has 14 residues. The CDR3 is CSARPTDRVGEAFF. The DNA for the CDR3 is TGCAGTGCTAGACCAACCGACAGGGTAGGCGAAGCTTTCTTT.

This clonotype was seen more than once but under ten times. The chain has TRBV27 and TRBJ2-7; 8 bases are a match to TRBD2. With V trimmed by 5 bases and J by 5 bases, 14 bases remained unmatched. The CDR3 runs 16 residues. Looked up from germline, CDR1 is MNHEY and CDR2 is SMNVEV (reference sequence). CDR3 bases: TGTGCCAGCAGTCTTCGAACCGGGACTAGTTCTCACGAGCAGTACTTC. This gives the protein CASSLRTGTSSHEQYF.

This clonotype was detected only a few times. This chain uses TRBV11-2 with TRBJ2-3; TRBD2 matches 8 bases. The CDR3 has 16 amino acids. J gave up 0 bases and V 4 bases, and 6 bases lay outside the gene matches. In germline, CDR1 is SGHAT, CDR2 FQNNGV. CDR3 coding DNA: TGTGCCAGCAGCTCCCGGACTAGCCGTAGCACAGATACGCAGTATTTT. This codes for CASSSRTSRSTDTQYF.

This chain connects TRBV12-3 or TRBV12-4 to TRBJ1-5; D gene ambiguous. V was clipped by 4 bases and J by 7 bases, with 11 bases between them. The CDR3 contains 13 residues. The CDR3 DNA is TGTGCCAGCAGTTCGAGGGCTCAGCAGCCCCAGCATTTT. Amino acids: CASSSRAQQPQHF.

The gene calls are TRBV20-1 and TRBJ2-5; D possibly uses TRBD1 or TRBD2 (5 bases each). Germline loops: CDR1 DFQATT, CDR2 SNEGSKA (reference sequence). The CDR3 has 14 amino acids. V dropped 1 base and J dropped 11 bases, with 20 bases sitting between them. CDR3 protein: CSARGSRGVGEQYF. CDR3 DNA: TGCAGTGCTAGAGGCTCGAGGGGCGTTGGAGAGCAGTACTTC.

This clonotype was counted many times. The rearrangement uses TRBV12-3 or TRBV12-4 and TRBJ2-7, with D unclear. The CDR3 consists of 14 residues. V dropped 1 base and J dropped 2 bases, with 9 bases sitting between them. Written as DNA, the CDR3 is TGTGCCAGCAGTTTAGGGACCCCAACCTACGAGCAGTACTTC. Its translation is CASSLGTPTYEQYF.